These 12 T cell receptor beta chains were all obtained from the same sample, sequenced in a study of shared clonotypes between healthy human individuals. Sequencing was performed with immunoSEQ multiplex PCR; in TCRdb, only in-frame clones are kept and a portion is missing. The sample gives approximately 2.4 million clones, approximately 96% of which show up once; 0.13% is in the top ten. The sequenced sample was naive CD4+ T cells sorted from blood. Sample subset: CD45RA+ positively selected. The origin of the receptors is a man between 18 and 29 years old in good health.

This chain links TRBV28 with TRBJ1-3; D uncertain. CDR3 length equals 16 residues. The germline V gene has CDR1 MDHEN and CDR2 SYDVKM. With 7 bases removed from V and 1 base from J, the gap between germline ends came to 17 bases. The DNA for the CDR3 is TGTGCCAGCACTCTGGTGGGGATCTCTTCTGGAAACACCATATATTTT. Amino acid sequence: CASTLVGISSGNTIYF. The whole variable domain, filled in from reference TRBV28 and TRBJ1-3, reads DVKVTQSSRYLVKRTGEKVFLECVQDMDHENMFWYRQDPGLGLRLIYFSYDVKMKEKGDIPEGYSVSREKKERFSLILESASTNQTSMYLCASTLVGISSGNTIYFGEGSWLTVV.

The chain employs TRBV5-1 and TRBJ2-5; D not resolved. CDR1 and CDR2 (germline): SGHRS, YFSETQ. The CDR3 runs 13 residues. Trimming pared 3 bases from V and 4 bases from J, leaving 10 bases between. The DNA for the CDR3 is TGCGCCAGCAGCTACTTTATGGGAGAGACCCAGTACTTC. Protein sequence: CASSYFMGETQYF.

Notes on this clone: The sample carries other DNA sequences with the same CDR3. This chain connects TRBV4-1 to TRBJ2-5; the D is unclear. Between the trimmed V and J ends, which lost 1 base and 5 bases, there was a span of 8 bases. Germline CDR1 reads MGHRA; CDR2 reads YSYEKL. CDR3 size: 13 residues. The CDR3 sequence: CASSQVRAETQYF. In nucleotides, the CDR3 is TGCGCCAGCAGCCAAGTACGCGCGGAGACCCAGTACTTC.

This sequence joins TRBV19 and TRBJ1-2; D gene unclear. Germline-derived CDR1 and CDR2 are LNHDA and SQIVND (reference sequence). CDR3 length: 16 amino acids. V was trimmed by 8 bases and J by 1 base, leaving 20 bases between them. CDR3 loop: CASSPAIGSINYGYTF. CDR3 in DNA: TGTGCCAGTTCACCCGCTATCGGGTCTATTAACTATGGCTACACCTTC.

The chain is built from TRBV5-6 and TRBJ2-3, with 10 positions matching TRBD2. Looked up from germline, CDR1 is SGHDT and CDR2 is YYEEEE. This CDR3 region has 15 residues. The junction had 7 bases not matched to a gene; V was cut back by 3 bases and J by 6 bases. The CDR3 nucleotides read TGTGCCAGCAGCTCAGCGGGAGGGCCAAGTGATACGCAGTATTTT. Encoded protein: CASSSAGGPSDTQYF.

Worth noting for this clone: Different DNA sequences within this sample yield the same CDR3. J is TRBJ1-1 and V is TRBV7-9; D is unresolved. From germline, CDR1 is SEHNR and CDR2 FQNEAQ (reference sequence). The V gene lost 5 bases and the J gene lost 1 base, with 8 bases spanning the gap. There are 13 residues in the CDR3. The CDR3 reads CASSLTTNTEAFF. In DNA form, the CDR3 reads TGTGCCAGCAGCCTGACAACGAACACTGAAGCTTTCTTT.

This chain links TRBV5-6 with TRBJ2-3; 12 bases map to TRBD2. J lost 7 bases, V lost 4 bases, and 10 bases had no gene match. The CDR3 is 16 residues long. Germline V gene data show CDR1 as SGHDT and CDR2 as YYEEEE. CDR3 region: CASSLGLAGASNTQYF. CDR3 sequence (DNA): TGTGCCAGCAGCCTGGGACTAGCGGGTGCTTCGAATACGCAGTATTTT.

This chain joins TRBV7-9 and TRBJ2-7; D call uncertain. V lost 3 bases to trimming and J lost 7 bases, with 13 bases between them. This CDR3 comprises 13 residues. Germline CDR1 SEHNR, CDR2 FQNEAQ (reference sequence). The CDR3 sequence is CASSLSPGLEQYF. CDR3 DNA: TGTGCCAGCAGCTTGTCCCCCGGGCTAGAGCAGTACTTC.

The CDR3 region has the DNA TGTGCCAGCAACAGGGTCACCGGGGAGCTGTTTTTT. Translating gives CASNRVTGELFF. V is TRBV6-1 and J is TRBJ2-2; the D gene is possibly TRBD1 (6 bases). The CDR3 loop spans 12 amino acids. V lost 7 bases and J 4 bases, leaving 7 bases between the germline ends. CDR1 MNHNS and CDR2 SASEGT come from the germline V gene.

Note on this clone: The same CDR3 can be traced to other DNA sequences in this sample. The chain carries TRBV5-1 and TRBJ2-5; TRBD2 agrees at 14 bases. The CDR3 covers 15 residues. Germline assignment: CDR1 SGHRS and CDR2 YFSETQ. V gave up 4 bases and J gave up 5 bases; unmatched junction bases: 4. DNA for the CDR3: TGCGCCAGCAGCGAGACTAGCGGGAGGGTGGAGACCCAGTACTTC. Translating it yields CASSETSGRVETQYF. The complete variable domain, with remaining parts taken from reference TRBV5-1 and TRBJ2-5, reads KAGVTQTPRYLIKTRGQQVTLSCSPISGHRSVSWYQQTPGQGLQFLFEYFSETQRNKGNFPGRFSGRQFSNSRSEMNVSTLELGDSALYLCASSETSGRVETQYFGPGTRLLVL.

Concerning this clone: At the DNA level, this CDR3 is encoded by other sequences in the same sample as well. The CDR3 is CAWSGPNQPQHF. The CDR3 DNA sequence: TGTGCCTGGAGCGGACCCAATCAGCCCCAGCATTTT. V and J are TRBV30 and TRBJ1-5; D is undetermined. With 3 bases removed from V and 3 bases from J, the gap between germline ends came to 6 bases. The germline V gene encodes CDR1 GTSNPN and CDR2 SVGIG (reference sequence). The CDR3 length is 12 residues.

The gene calls are TRBV6-1 and TRBJ2-3; D not certain. The V gene's germline CDR1 is MNHNS and CDR2 SASEGT. Trimming cost V 1 base and J 8 bases, with 7 bases left between them. CDR3 length equals 12 residues. The chain's CDR3 is CASSEEGVTQYF. CDR3 DNA: TGTGCCAGCAGTGAAGAAGGCGTTACGCAGTATTTT.